The T cell receptor (beta chain) under discussion was sequenced for a study of blood T cells in healthy people across ages (dated by TCRdb to 2014 to 2015). Some background on the complete study: In model experiments, template switching captured about one uniquely barcoded TCR beta cDNA molecule for every two T cells. To track age-related changes in TCR beta repertoire diversity, the study relied on deep sequencing normalized with unique cDNA molecular identifiers. The donors were split into four age groups: young (average 16 years), middle-aged (39), aged (roughly 65) and long-lived (under 90). Two additional independent replicas of 1 million unique cDNA reads from the same blood draw were analyzed for two donors (one aged 18 to 30 and one aged 80 or older).

The library relied on 5' RACE. This sample was sequenced with an Illumina HiSeq 2500. The second PCR ran for about 6 to 12 cycles and used a J-beta primer mix along with a sample-barcoded 5' primer. A unique molecular identifier was introduced onto each TCR beta cDNA molecule by a template-switch 5' adaptor carrying 12 random nucleotides. Each sample yielded at least 2.5 million CDR3-containing paired-end reads. First-strand cDNA was synthesized from all RNA with the Mint cDNA synthesis kit, primed by a TRBC-specific oligonucleotide. Following uracil-DNA glycosylase treatment, a first 18-cycle PCR with universal primers M1SS and BC2_uni_R was performed on all cDNA. As for the original processing: For normalization, 1 million high-quality reads were randomly selected from each sample, with every read carrying a distinct molecular identifier. Reads sharing molecular identifiers were discarded rather than binned into consensus sequences. MiTCR, run with a Q25 quality threshold and the strictest error-elimination algorithm, handled CDR3 identification, clonotype clustering and error correction. Lower-bound total TCR beta diversity was estimated with a nonparametric unseen species model using Euler transformation. TCRdb reprocessed the public reads (quality trimming at Q25 with fastp, clone calling with MiXCR) and kept in-frame beta chains. One record per CDR3 amino acid sequence lists the most common genes and DNA. TCRdb assigned the V and J calls; the authors' analysis was not used. The sample table records about 800,000 distinct CDR3 sequences; roughly 25% of these occur just once. Together, the top ten hold roughly 3.5% of the sample.

The roughly 42 donors, aged roughly 6 to 95 years, were systemically healthy Caucasian individuals from Russia. Approximately 10 milliliters of peripheral blood were collected from each donor into EDTA-treated Vacutainer tubes. PBMCs were isolated by Ficoll-Paque density-gradient centrifugation, with at least 7 million obtained per sample. Trizol reagent was used to extract total RNA from the PBMCs, yielding at least 5.5 micrograms per sample. For every donor, an aliquot of PBMCs went through flow cytometry to measure the percentages of naive CD45RAhigh/CD27high T cells. The research as a whole found: Observed TCR beta diversity correlated strongly with the percentage of naive T cells measured by flow cytometry. Because profiling used bulk unsorted PBMCs, naive and antigen-experienced compartments could not be compared conclusively. Estimates of total diversity from one million sequenced T cells were regarded as lower bounds and underestimates. Observed TCR beta diversity per million T cells fell roughly linearly with age, and a significant reduction was already apparent by age around 36. Donor CMV infection status was unknown, potentially confounding age-related changes in expanded clonotypes. Compared with the aged group, the long-lived group had more naive CD4+ T cells, fewer expanded clones and increased TCR diversity, a pattern suggesting age selection.

Relative to germline, V is 0 bases shorter and J is 1 base shorter, with 13 bases between their ends. The CDR3 covers 18 residues, taking in both the cysteine and the phenylalanine. The CDR3 DNA has 54 bases and is translated from base 1. Per the germline V gene, MNHEY is the CDR1 and SVGAGI is the CDR2. A note on this clonotype: Its antigen is currently not known. Within one base of it there is no much larger clone, and no base qualities were kept.

These records were also assigned to another study, of T cells of mothers and their children. As that second study puts it: The donors were nine systemically healthy Caucasian individuals, made up of three mothers and their six children. cDNA synthesis consumed the entire amount of extracted RNA, loaded at about 1.5 ug RNA in each 15 ul reaction. Sample barcodes and 2-4 random nucleotides were added via the M1S primer in the second PCR. Over 9.5 million TCR beta CDR3 reads were obtained for each mother, and 2.5 million to 3 million reads were obtained for each child. TCR recombination output is similarly shaped by thymic selection in related and unrelated pairs, with a minor effect exerted by inherited differences. Related mother-child pairs always showed normalized repertoire overlap that was slightly higher than in unrelated mother-child pairs, though the difference was never significant. With a sensitivity of about 100 clones per million clonotypes, no persistent microchimeric T cell clones were detected. In the study, deep NGS was used to compare the TCR beta repertoires of mothers and children, and features distinguishing related mother-child pairs from unrelated individuals were sought. On average, the children were roughly 11 +/- 4 years old, while the mothers were approximately 41 +/- 4 years old. After adapters were ligated using NEBNext reagents, the libraries underwent 100+100 nt paired-end sequencing on an Illumina HiSeq 2000. To avoid cross-contamination, the mother libraries and the child libraries were prepared a month apart and sequenced in separate runs. Each donor had between about 450,000 and 2,200,000 distinct TCR beta clonotypes identified. Naive TCR beta clonotypes were estimated from low-frequency clonotypes matched to each donor's FACS-determined naive share, without sorting.

The chain couples TRBV6-5 to TRBJ2-6; no D segment can be confidently identified. Material for sequencing was blood. The TCR originated in a boy between 5 and 17 years old in good health. At the DNA level, the sequence is TGTGCCAGCAGTTACTCGATGCCCCCCCTGTCTGGGGCCAACGTCCTGACTTTC. It encodes CASSYSMPPLSGANVLTF.